This T cell receptor (beta chain) was recorded in a study of cytomegalovirus exposure and HLA in healthy donors. This CDR3 is 14 amino acids long. The V gene end was trimmed by 4 bases and the J gene end by 8 bases; junction bases not matched to a gene: 4. From germline, CDR1 is ENHRY and CDR2 SYGVKD. Both 60 Vbeta primers and 13 Jbeta primers went into the PCR. Sequenced by immunoSEQ multiplex PCR; TCRdb stores in-frame clones only, minus some. The table lists about 120,000 clones, around 60% of them singletons. The sequenced sample was PBMCs. This clonotype was sampled from a woman between 40 and 55 years old in good health and CMV-seropositive. The rearrangement links TRBV10-3 to TRBJ1-4, with 10 bases matching TRBD1. The CDR3 sequence: CAISGDRGREKLFF. CDR3 DNA: TGTGCCATCAGTGGGGACAGGGGCCGGGAAAAACTGTTTTTT.